These 21 T cell receptor beta chains were sequenced from one sample in a study of blood T cell repertoires in COVID-19. Generated by immunoSEQ multiplex PCR, the TCRdb table keeps only in-frame clones and is missing some. This sample yields 90,000 to 120,000 clones, of which 80% to 90% are seen a single time; roughly 15% belongs to the top ten. Sequenced input: peripheral blood. The receptors were gathered from a man aged 50-59 years with acute or convalescent COVID-19.

The chain carries TRBV10-3 and TRBJ2-7; 10 bases are shared with TRBD2. The CDR3 loop spans 12 amino acids. The V and J ends lost 10 bases and 3 bases, in that order; junction bases with no gene match: 3. CDR1 and CDR2 (germline): ENHRY, SYGVKD. CDR3 in amino acids: CATVAGGYEQYF. CDR3 sequence (DNA): TGTGCCACCGTAGCGGGAGGCTACGAGCAGTACTTC.

V gene TRBV28 combines with J gene TRBJ2-5; 7 nucleotides match TRBD1. The CDR3 contains 13 residues. Germline-derived CDR1 and CDR2 are MDHEN and SYDVKM. The ends lost 7 bases at V and 2 bases at J; junction bases unmatched: 4. The CDR3 DNA is TGTGCCAGCACTGACAGGGATCAAGAGACCCAGTACTTC. Residues: CASTDRDQETQYF.

V is TRBV3-1 (or the pseudogene TRBV3-2) and J is TRBJ2-1; 9 nucleotides align to TRBD2. This CDR3 has 15 residues. Germline CDR1 LGHDT, CDR2 YNNKEL (reference sequence). With 1 base clipped from V and 8 bases from J, the junction kept 6 bases outside the gene matches. CDR3 DNA sequence: TGTGCCAGCAGCCAAGGAGGCGGGAGGGCCCATGAGCAGTTCTTC. Protein product: CASSQGGGRAHEQFF.

V gene TRBV20-1 combines with J gene TRBJ2-2; D may be TRBD2 (6 bases). The V gene's germline CDR1 is DFQATT and CDR2 SNEGSKA (reference sequence). Trimming shortened V by 3 bases and J by 4 bases, and 12 bases separated the two germline ends. This CDR3 spans 14 amino acids. CDR3 amino acids: CSASELAATGELFF. The CDR3 DNA reads TGCAGTGCTAGTGAACTAGCAGCCACCGGGGAGCTGTTTTTT.

This clone occurred a few times. The gene calls are TRBV15 and TRBJ2-3; D might be TRBD1 (5 bases). Deletions cut 0 bases from V and 4 bases from J, with 5 bases between. This CDR3 comprises 13 residues. The germline V gene encodes CDR1 LNHNV and CDR2 YYDKDF (reference sequence). The CDR3 DNA reads as TGTGCCACCAGCAGAGACAGGGCAGATACGCAGTATTTT. As protein: CATSRDRADTQYF.

This clone was counted a few times. The rearrangement links TRBV5-4 to TRBJ2-4; TRBD2 might be the D (6 bases). V was cut by 0 bases and J by 2 bases, with 15 bases left in between. The CDR3 is 17 amino acids. CDR1 and CDR2 from the germline V gene are SGHNT and YYREEE (reference sequence). This chain's CDR3 is CASSLGRPGGTKNIQYF. CDR3 in DNA: TGTGCCAGCAGCTTGGGACGCCCCGGCGGGACCAAAAACATTCAGTACTTC.

J is TRBJ2-7 and V is TRBV27; 10 nucleotides match TRBD2. V shed 5 bases, J shed 6 bases, and the junction held 7 bases outside the gene matches. The CDR3 covers 14 residues. Germline V gives CDR1 MNHEY, CDR2 SMNVEV (reference sequence). The CDR3 nucleotides are TGTGCCAGCAGTATCCTAGCGGGAGTTCGCGAGCAGTACTTC. Translating gives CASSILAGVREQYF.

The chain employs TRBV10-3 and TRBJ2-7; D is ambiguous. Germline V gene lookup returns CDR1 ENHRY and CDR2 SYGVKD. Trimming left V 4 bases short and J 3 bases short, with 7 bases between. The CDR3 totals 12 residues. CDR3 region: CAISGTVYEQYF. The CDR3 coding sequence is TGTGCCATCAGTGGCACTGTCTACGAGCAGTACTTC.

V gene TRBV11-2 combines with J gene TRBJ2-1, with 8 bases fitting TRBD2. There are 19 residues in the CDR3. In germline, CDR1 is SGHAT, CDR2 FQNNGV. V lost 1 base, J lost 8 bases, and 19 bases stayed unmatched. CDR3 residues: CASSLGDSTYGLAIYEQFF. The CDR3 DNA sequence: TGTGCCAGCAGCTTAGGTGATAGTACGTACGGACTAGCTATATATGAGCAGTTCTTC. Variable domain in full (rest from reference TRBV11-2 and TRBJ2-1): EAGVAQSPRYKIIEKRQSVAFWCNPISGHATLYWYQQILGQGPKLLIQFQNNGVVDDSQLPKDRFSAERLKGVDSTLKIQPAKLEDSAVYLCASSLGDSTYGLAIYEQFFGPGTRLTVL.

V and J are TRBV15 and TRBJ2-5; D is unresolved. The CDR3 is 11 residues long. Germline assignment: CDR1 LNHNV and CDR2 YYDKDF (reference sequence). Deletions cut 5 bases from V and 7 bases from J, with 8 bases between. CDR3 residues: CATSAVGTQYF. The DNA of the CDR3 is TGTGCCACCAGCGCGGTTGGGACCCAGTACTTC. Based on the CDR3 plus reference TRBV15 and TRBJ2-5, the full variable domain is DAMVIQNPRYQVTQFGKPVTLSCSQTLNHNVMYWYQQKSSQAPKLLFHYYDKDFNNEADTPDNFQSRRPNTSFCFLDIRSPGLGDTAMYLCATSAVGTQYFGPGTRLLVL.

The chain joins TRBV9 to TRBJ2-5, with a weak D call TRBD2 (5 bases). Germline lookup yields CDR1 SGDLS and CDR2 YYNGEE. Trimming cost V 0 bases and J 2 bases, with 11 bases left between them. This CDR3 spans 15 amino acids. CDR3 nucleotide sequence: TGTGCCAGCAGCGTAGAGGGAGCCACTCAAGAGACCCAGTACTTC. This sequence encodes CASSVEGATQETQYF.

The V and J genes are TRBV10-3 and TRBJ2-1, with 9 bases aligning to TRBD1. After removal of 4 bases from V and 9 bases from J, the junction contained 7 bases not matched to a gene. CDR1 ENHRY and CDR2 SYGVKD come from the germline V gene. CDR3 length equals 14 residues. This CDR3 reads CAISVYRGLSEQFF. CDR3 bases: TGTGCCATCAGTGTATACAGGGGGCTGAGTGAGCAGTTCTTC.

V and J are TRBV19 and TRBJ1-2; TRBD1 aligns across 7 bases. CDR1 and CDR2 (germline): LNHDA, SQIVND (reference sequence). This CDR3 has 16 residues. The V segment lost 7 bases and the J segment 9 bases; nucleotides outside the gene matches: 20. CDR3 residues: CASTAGTEGLPGRYTF. The CDR3 nucleotides read TGTGCCAGTACCGCCGGGACAGAGGGCCTCCCCGGGCGCTACACCTTC.

The chain uses TRBV4-1 and TRBJ1-1, with D possibly matching TRBD1 (5 bases). Trimming shortened V by 4 bases and J by 4 bases, and 10 bases separated the two germline ends. Germline assignment: CDR1 MGHRA and CDR2 YSYEKL. This CDR3 is 13 amino acids long. The CDR3 DNA is TGCGCCAGCAGCCTAGGGGTCCCCACTGAAGCTTTCTTT. It yields the protein CASSLGVPTEAFF.

This clone has more than one count but fewer than ten. This rearrangement joins TRBV6-5 to TRBJ2-1; TRBD2 agrees at 7 bases. CDR3 length: 15 amino acids. CDR1 is MNHEY and CDR2 is SVGAGI in the germline V gene. V gave up 6 bases and J gave up 2 bases; unmatched junction bases: 7. CDR3 DNA sequence: TGTGCCAGCAGCCGGGAAGCGGGACCCTACAATGAGCAGTTCTTC. Its protein is CASSREAGPYNEQFF.

The chain has TRBV20-1 and TRBJ2-1, with D possibly being TRBD2 (7 bases). In germline, CDR1 is DFQATT, CDR2 SNEGSKA (reference sequence). CDR3 length equals 13 residues. V lost 3 bases, J lost 10 bases, and 16 bases lay in between. The CDR3 loop is CSASRLEGGEQFF. DNA of the CDR3: TGCAGTGCTAGTCGGCTGGAGGGGGGGGAGCAGTTCTTC.

V usage is TRBV9 and J usage is TRBJ1-1, with 7 positions matching TRBD1. With V trimmed by 4 bases and J by 1 base, 7 bases remained unmatched. The CDR3 runs 15 residues. Germline V gene sequence: CDR1 SGDLS, CDR2 YYNGEE. The CDR3 DNA sequence: TGTGCCAGCAGCACCGGGACAGCAACGAACACTGAAGCTTTCTTT. It yields the protein CASSTGTATNTEAFF.

The gene calls are TRBV2 and TRBJ2-1; 7 bases map to TRBD2. CDR1 and CDR2 (germline): SNHLY, FYNNEI. J gave up 3 bases and V 2 bases, and 7 bases lay outside the gene matches. The CDR3 is 16 residues long. The CDR3 reads CASSEFREAYYNEQFF. The CDR3 nucleotides read TGTGCCAGCAGTGAATTTCGGGAGGCTTACTACAATGAGCAGTTCTTC.

V is TRBV30 and J is TRBJ2-7, with TRBD2 matching over 8 bases. Trimming cost V 8 bases and J 7 bases; bases outside gene matches: 13. CDR1 GTSNPN and CDR2 SVGIG come from the germline V gene (reference sequence). The CDR3 sequence is 13 residues long. CDR3 amino acids: CAGSGTSLREQYF. CDR3 DNA sequence: TGTGCCGGCTCCGGGACTAGTCTCCGGGAGCAGTACTTC.

V and J are TRBV5-4 and TRBJ2-2; TRBD2 aligns across 11 bases. Germline CDR1 is SGHNT and CDR2 is YYREEE (reference sequence). The trim removed 3 bases at V and 5 bases at J, leaving 6 bases unmatched. The CDR3 extends over 16 amino acids. CDR3 protein: CASSSLAGGPTGELFF. In DNA form, the CDR3 reads TGTGCCAGCAGCTCATTAGCGGGAGGGCCGACCGGGGAGCTGTTTTTT.

The chain carries TRBV5-1 and TRBJ2-1, with D possibly TRBD2 on 5 matching bases. Deletions cut 6 bases from V and 2 bases from J, with 12 bases between. CDR3 size: 14 residues. CDR1 is SGHRS, CDR2 YFSETQ, per germline. The CDR3 coding sequence is TGCGCCAGCATGGTCGGACTCGCCTACAATGAGCAGTTCTTC. Translating it yields CASMVGLAYNEQFF.